Following are 14 T cell receptor beta chains from one sample sequenced in a study of blood T cell repertoires in COVID-19. Data came from immunoSEQ multiplex PCR; TCRdb stores just in-frame clones and leaves some out. The table shows over 350,000 clones, with roughly 91% occurring only once. Sequenced material: peripheral blood. The source of these receptors is a woman aged 25 to 39 with acute or convalescent COVID-19.

This clone was observed once. The chain links TRBV30 to TRBJ2-2; 9 bases align to TRBD2. In germline, CDR1 is GTSNPN, CDR2 SVGIG (reference sequence). This CDR3 contains 16 residues. V shed 0 bases and J 3 bases; nucleotides not matched to a gene: 5. In nucleotides, the CDR3 is TGTGCCTGGAGTGTCTTAGCGGGGGTGGACACCGGGGAGCTGTTTTTT. Translation gives CAWSVLAGVDTGELFF.

V usage is TRBV25-1 and J usage is TRBJ1-1, with TRBD1 as a possible D gene (6 bases). V was trimmed by 2 bases and J by 0 bases, leaving 10 bases between them. Germline V gives CDR1 MGHDK, CDR2 SYGVNS. The CDR3 loop spans 15 amino acids. The CDR3 bases are TGTGCCAGCAGTGAAACAGGGTCCCTGAACACTGAAGCTTTCTTT. Translated, it gives CASSETGSLNTEAFF.

In DNA form, the CDR3 reads TGTGCCAGCAGCTTAGGCCCGGGACAGGGGGCTTTTAGCACTGAAGCTTTCTTT. It yields the protein CASSLGPGQGAFSTEAFF. The rearrangement links TRBV13 to TRBJ1-1; 12 bases map to TRBD1. This CDR3 spans 18 amino acids. J lost 4 bases, V lost 0 bases, and 9 bases had no gene match. Germline CDR1 reads PRHDT; CDR2 reads FYEKMQ (reference sequence).

The chain uses TRBV2 and TRBJ2-5; the match to TRBD2 covers 12 bases. Trimming took 6 bases from V and 3 from J; bases not matched to a gene: 2. The CDR3 runs to 14 residues. Germline lookup yields CDR1 SNHLY and CDR2 FYNNEI. CDR3 sequence reads: CASRPSGGEETQYF. In nucleotides, the CDR3 is TGTGCCAGCAGACCTAGCGGGGGGGAAGAGACCCAGTACTTC.

V is TRBV21-1 and J is TRBJ1-3; the table's D gene call, TRBD1, was not cross checked with the DNA. TRBV21-1 is given as a pseudogene. This CDR3 is 12 amino acids long. CDR3 nucleotides: TGTGCCAGCTACAGCTCTGGAAACACCATATATTTT. Protein sequence: CASYSSGNTIYF.

The rearrangement joins TRBV25-1 to TRBJ1-2, with no clear D. CDR3 length equals 12 residues. Germline loops: CDR1 MGHDK, CDR2 SYGVNS. Trimming pared 1 base from V and 8 bases from J, leaving 8 bases between. CDR3 region: CASSESAIGYTF. CDR3 sequence (DNA): TGTGCCAGCAGTGAATCCGCGATCGGCTACACCTTC.

The rearrangement joins TRBV2 to TRBJ2-2; TRBD1 is a possible D gene (8 bases). CDR1 SNHLY and CDR2 FYNNEI come from the germline V gene. There are 15 residues in the CDR3. V was shortened by 4 bases and J by 5 bases, with 14 bases between the two germline ends. CDR3 in DNA: TGTGCCAGCAGTGCCACACAGGGGGGGACCGGGGAGCTGTTTTTT. It translates to CASSATQGGTGELFF.

The chain has TRBV5-1 and TRBJ1-6; TRBD1 matches at 7 bases. The CDR3 consists of 15 residues. J gave up 7 bases and V 4 bases, and 8 bases lay outside the gene matches. Germline CDR1 and CDR2: SGHRS and YFSETQ. The CDR3 DNA reads TGCGCCAGCAGCAGGAACCGGGACAGCAATTCACCCCTCCACTTT. It specifies CASSRNRDSNSPLHF.

The chain joins TRBV5-6 to TRBJ2-7; 13 bases are shared with TRBD2. CDR1 and CDR2 from the germline V gene are SGHDT and YYEEEE. V lost 4 bases, J lost 2 bases, and 9 bases stayed unmatched. CDR3 length equals 17 residues. CDR3 amino acids: CASSGGTSGVRAYEQYF. CDR3 nucleotides: TGTGCCAGCAGCGGGGGGACTAGCGGGGTAAGGGCCTACGAGCAGTACTTC.

The CDR3 nucleotides read TGTGCCAGCAGCTCCCTTACCGTGACTAGCGGGGGCACCAAAAACATTCAGTACTTC. It yields the protein CASSSLTVTSGGTKNIQYF. The V call is TRBV7-9, the J call TRBJ2-4; the match to TRBD2 covers 12 bases. Germline lookup yields CDR1 SEHNR and CDR2 FQNEAQ (reference sequence). Trimming at V came to 4 bases and at J to 2 bases, leaving 12 bases not matched to a gene. The CDR3 consists of 19 residues.

The V and J genes are TRBV15 and TRBJ2-3; 11 bases are shared with TRBD2. Germline V gene sequence: CDR1 LNHNV, CDR2 YYDKDF (reference sequence). The CDR3 totals 21 residues. V lost 6 bases, J lost 4 bases, and 24 bases stayed unmatched. CDR3 sequence (DNA): TGTGCCACCAGAAGTACAGAGTTTGGGTTAGCTAGACTAGCGGGGCCAGATACGCAGTATTTT. This encodes CATRSTEFGLARLAGPDTQYF. Supplemented by reference TRBV15 and TRBJ2-3, the full variable domain reads DAMVIQNPRYQVTQFGKPVTLSCSQTLNHNVMYWYQQKSSQAPKLLFHYYDKDFNNEADTPDNFQSRRPNTSFCFLDIRSPGLGDTAMYLCATRSTEFGLARLAGPDTQYFGPGTRLTVL.

The CDR3 sequence is CASKHSGGSYEQYF. CDR3 nucleotide sequence: TGTGCCAGCAAACATAGCGGGGGATCCTACGAGCAGTACTTC. The J gene is TRBJ2-7, the V gene TRBV28; TRBD2 agrees at 9 bases. Germline values: CDR1 MDHEN, CDR2 SYDVKM. With 7 bases clipped from V and 1 base from J, the junction kept 5 bases outside the gene matches. The CDR3 runs to 14 residues.

Points on this clone: Other DNA sequences in the sample encode the same CDR3. This chain joins TRBV27 and TRBJ1-2, with 7 bases lining up with TRBD1. The CDR3 has 14 residues. J gave up 3 bases and V 5 bases, and 6 bases lay outside the gene matches. Germline values: CDR1 MNHEY, CDR2 SMNVEV (reference sequence). For the CDR3, the DNA is TGTGCCAGCAGTCCCGGGACAGCATACTATGGCTACACCTTC. This encodes CASSPGTAYYGYTF.

V is TRBV7-9 and J is TRBJ2-2, with 9 nucleotides matching TRBD2. Germline lookup yields CDR1 SEHNR and CDR2 FQNEAQ (reference sequence). The V segment lost 4 bases and the J segment 4 bases; nucleotides outside the gene matches: 7. The CDR3 spans 16 residues. The CDR3 nucleotides are TGTGCCAGCAGCTCTCTAGCGGGGAGGGGCACCGGGGAGCTGTTTTTT. It codes for CASSSLAGRGTGELFF.